The 5 T cell receptor beta chains below come from one sample, sequenced in a study of blood T cell repertoires in COVID-19. TCRdb keeps only in-frame clones here, not all; method: immunoSEQ multiplex PCR. The sample includes about 170,000 clones, around 87% of them seen just once. Sequencing was done on a sample of peripheral blood. These receptors were collected from a woman of 80 years or more with COVID-19, enrolled during active disease.

The V call is TRBV3-1 (or the pseudogene TRBV3-2), the J call TRBJ1-1, with 9 bases aligning to TRBD1. Germline CDR1 and CDR2: LGHDT and YNNKEL (reference sequence). V trimming: 3 bases; J trimming: 7 bases; junction bases outside the gene matches: 9. This CDR3 spans 15 amino acids. The CDR3 coding sequence is TGTGCCAGCAGCCAGGAACAGGGGGCGCGAATTGAAGCTTTCTTT. Translating it yields CASSQEQGARIEAFF.

The chain joins TRBV21-1 to TRBJ2-2; no check of the table's D call, TRBD2, against the DNA was made. TRBV21-1 is listed as a pseudogene. The CDR3 consists of 18 residues. CDR3 nucleotides: TGTGCCAGCAGCAAAGTCGCTAGCAAGGACGGCCACACCGGGGAGCTGTTTTTT. Amino acid sequence: CASSKVASKDGHTGELFF.

The chain links TRBV11-2 to TRBJ1-2, with D maybe TRBD1 (6 bases). From germline, CDR1 is SGHAT and CDR2 FQNNGV. The CDR3 contains 11 residues. Trimming shortened V by 3 bases and J by 7 bases, and 6 bases separated the two germline ends. The CDR3 sequence: CASSFRGGYTF. CDR3 in DNA: TGTGCCAGCAGCTTCAGGGGTGGCTACACCTTC.

This clone was recorded once. The chain has TRBV3-1 (or the pseudogene TRBV3-2) and TRBJ1-1; D is perhaps TRBD1 (5 bases). Trimming removed 7 bases at V and 1 base at J, with 10 bases between. The CDR3 has 13 residues. Germline-derived CDR1 and CDR2 are LGHDT and YNNKEL (reference sequence). The DNA for the CDR3 is TGTGCCAGCAACGACAGAAAGAACACTGAAGCTTTCTTT. This sequence encodes CASNDRKNTEAFF.

The V gene is TRBV16, the J gene TRBJ2-2, with D possibly being TRBD1 (7 bases). The CDR3 is made up of 14 amino acids. CDR1 KGHSY and CDR2 FQNENV come from the germline V gene. Trimming left V 2 bases short and J 7 bases short, with 11 bases between. CDR3 region: CASSQNRGGGELFF. The CDR3 DNA is TGTGCCAGCAGCCAAAACAGGGGAGGCGGGGAGCTGTTTTTT.